The entry that follows covers one TCR beta chain sequence. Its antigen remains unidentified. Other DNA variants within this sample encode the same CDR3. TCRdb keeps only in-frame clones here, not all; method: immunoSEQ multiplex PCR. The sample lists over 100,000 clones, approximately 95% occurring once. This sample stems from a study of graft-versus-host responses after intestinal transplantation. Turning to the study itself: Transplant recipients had multivisceral, liver-intestinal, or isolated intestinal grafts.

V shed 4 bases, J shed 4 bases, and the junction held 8 bases outside the gene matches. Germline loops: CDR1 MNHEY, CDR2 SVGAGI. This CDR3 region has 16 residues. Sequences were derived from unstimulated CD8+ T cells sorted from spleen or lymph node cells, sampled before intestinal transplant. The chain carries TRBV6-5 and TRBJ2-1; 9 bases align to TRBD1. The source of this sequence is a human donor who received an intestinal transplant. The CDR3 DNA sequence: TGTGCCAGCAGTTTGGCATCTGGGACAGGGTACAATGAGCAGTTCTTC. This encodes CASSLASGTGYNEQFF.